These T cell receptor beta chains were read from a single sample in a study of lung T cells in sarcoidosis with Löfgren's syndrome. TCRdb reprocessed the reads via MiXCR and lists one record per CDR3 protein. Here the sample spans roughly 63,000 distinct CDR3 sequences, less than 25% being singletons. The sequencing input was CD4+ T cells from PBMCs. These receptor sequences come from a human donor with sarcoidosis (Löfgren's syndrome or another form), or a control subject (not recorded which). The CDR3 runs from the conserved cysteine through the conserved F or W. Fields, in order: clone size, J gene, D gene, V gene, CDR3 DNA, CDR3 protein. D genes are given only for firm matches. A row's size may be missing; if present it is once, few, many or a size class.

clone_size: many
j_call: TRBJ2-5
d_call: TRBD2
v_call: TRBV20-1
cdr3_nt: TGCAGTGCTAGAGATCCGGCTAGCGGGAGTGGTGAGACCCAGTACTTC
cdr3_aa: CSARDPASGSGETQYF

clone_size: .
j_call: TRBJ1-5
d_call: .
v_call: TRBV5-1
cdr3_nt: TGCGCCAGCAGCTTACAAGGAGTCGGTCAGCCCCAGCATTTT
cdr3_aa: CASSLQGVGQPQHF

clone_size: many
j_call: TRBJ1-5
d_call: .
v_call: TRBV28
cdr3_nt: TGTGCTCTACAACCTCCGGGCCCCAATCAGCCCCAGCATTTT
cdr3_aa: CALQPPGPNQPQHF

clone_size: few
j_call: TRBJ2-3
d_call: .
v_call: TRBV11-2
cdr3_nt: TGTGCCAGCAGCTTTTCGGGGGCGAATACGCCTCAACTAACGCAGTATTTT
cdr3_aa: CASSFSGANTPQLTQYF

clone_size: .
j_call: TRBJ1-5
d_call: TRBD1
v_call: TRBV5-8
cdr3_nt: TGTGCCAGCAGCTTCCCGACAGGGGCGCCCCAGCATTTT
cdr3_aa: CASSFPTGAPQHF

clone_size: many
j_call: TRBJ1-1
d_call: .
v_call: TRBV6-2/TRBV6-3
cdr3_nt: TGTGCCAGCAGCCCCCCAGGGAACACTGAAGCTTTCTTT
cdr3_aa: CASSPPGNTEAFF

clone_size: .
j_call: TRBJ2-1
d_call: .
v_call: TRBV28
cdr3_nt: TGTGCCAGCAGTTGGACTCAAGATGGCTCCTACAATGAGCAGTTCTTC
cdr3_aa: CASSWTQDGSYNEQFF

clone_size: many
j_call: TRBJ2-3
d_call: .
v_call: TRBV29-1
cdr3_nt: TGCAGCGTTGAAGCGGGGACAGATACGCAGTATTTT
cdr3_aa: CSVEAGTDTQYF

clone_size: .
j_call: TRBJ2-3
d_call: TRBD2
v_call: TRBV5-4
cdr3_nt: TGTGCCAGCAGCTCGGGACTAGCGGGGGCCCGGGGAGATACGCAGTATTTT
cdr3_aa: CASSSGLAGARGDTQYF

clone_size: many
j_call: TRBJ2-3
d_call: TRBD1
v_call: TRBV20-1
cdr3_nt: TGCAGTGCCACATACAGGGGGGGCACAGATACGCAGTATTTT
cdr3_aa: CSATYRGGTDTQYF

clone_size: .
j_call: TRBJ2-7
d_call: TRBD1
v_call: TRBV18
cdr3_nt: TGTGCCAGCTCACCACCCGCGGGACAGGTCTCCTACGAGCAGTACTTC
cdr3_aa: CASSPPAGQVSYEQYF

clone_size: few
j_call: TRBJ2-4
d_call: .
v_call: TRBV10-3
cdr3_nt: TGTGCCATCAGCGCGACAGAGAACATTCAGTACTTC
cdr3_aa: CAISATENIQYF

clone_size: few
j_call: TRBJ1-5
d_call: TRBD1
v_call: TRBV5-1
cdr3_nt: TGCGCCAGCAGCCCGACAGGGAATCGCAATCAGCCCCAGCATTTT
cdr3_aa: CASSPTGNRNQPQHF

clone_size: many
j_call: TRBJ1-3
d_call: TRBD1
v_call: TRBV28
cdr3_nt: TGTGCCGCAGGGGGCGGGGGAAACACCATATATTTT
cdr3_aa: CAAGGGGNTIYF

clone_size: few
j_call: TRBJ2-1
d_call: TRBD2
v_call: TRBV11-2
cdr3_nt: TGTGCCAGCAGCCCCGGAGGACTAGGCGGATCAGTCTACAATGAGCAGTTCTTC
cdr3_aa: CASSPGGLGGSVYNEQFF

clone_size: few
j_call: TRBJ2-4
d_call: .
v_call: TRBV28
cdr3_nt: TGTGCCAGCAGTCAGGGCGGGGAGGCCAAAAACATTCAGTACTTC
cdr3_aa: CASSQGGEAKNIQYF

clone_size: many
j_call: TRBJ1-3
d_call: .
v_call: TRBV6-1
cdr3_nt: TGTGCCAGCAGCCTTACCTCTGGAAACACCATATATTTT
cdr3_aa: CASSLTSGNTIYF

clone_size: few
j_call: TRBJ2-1
d_call: .
v_call: TRBV18
cdr3_nt: TGTGCCAGCTCACCAGGGGCAAGTAACAATGAGCAGTTCTTC
cdr3_aa: CASSPGASNNEQFF

clone_size: many
j_call: TRBJ2-7
d_call: .
v_call: TRBV27
cdr3_nt: TGTGCCAGCAGTTCAGGCAGGGACTACGAGCAGTACTTC
cdr3_aa: CASSSGRDYEQYF

clone_size: many
j_call: TRBJ1-5
d_call: .
v_call: TRBV2
cdr3_nt: TGTGCCAGCAGTGAAGAAGGTACGCGCAATCAGCCCCAGCATTTT
cdr3_aa: CASSEEGTRNQPQHF

clone_size: .
j_call: TRBJ1-2
d_call: TRBD1
v_call: TRBV19
cdr3_nt: TGTGCCAGTAGTATACCGGGACAGGACTTGGGCTACACCTTC
cdr3_aa: CASSIPGQDLGYTF

clone_size: many
j_call: TRBJ2-1
d_call: .
v_call: TRBV12-3/TRBV12-4
cdr3_nt: TGTGCCAGCAGCCCCGCAGGGGGGAAAAAGCAGTTCTTC
cdr3_aa: CASSPAGGKKQFF

clone_size: few
j_call: TRBJ2-3
d_call: .
v_call: TRBV24-1
cdr3_nt: TGTGCCACCAGTGTGAGCACAGATACGCAGTATTTT
cdr3_aa: CATSVSTDTQYF

clone_size: .
j_call: TRBJ1-1
d_call: TRBD1
v_call: TRBV19
cdr3_nt: TGTGCCAGTAGTATAGATCGCAGGGGGACCCCCTTGAACACTGAAGCTCTCTTT
cdr3_aa: CASSIDRRGTPLNTEALF

clone_size: .
j_call: TRBJ2-2
d_call: TRBD1
v_call: TRBV11-2
cdr3_nt: TGTGCCGGCAGCTACAGGGGTCGGGAAAGAACCGGGGAGCTGTTTTTT
cdr3_aa: CAGSYRGRERTGELFF

clone_size: few
j_call: TRBJ1-1
d_call: .
v_call: TRBV20-1
cdr3_nt: TGCAGTGCTAGAGATCCCCCCCACAGGGTCGAAGCTTTCTTT
cdr3_aa: CSARDPPHRVEAFF

clone_size: once
j_call: TRBJ1-3
d_call: TRBD1
v_call: TRBV28
cdr3_nt: TGTGCCAGTATGACAGGGAAAGGAACCACCATATATTTT
cdr3_aa: CASMTGKGTTIYF

clone_size: .
j_call: TRBJ1-3
d_call: .
v_call: TRBV2
cdr3_nt: TGTGCCAGCAGTCGAGGGGGGCCGGGAAACACCATATATTTT
cdr3_aa: CASSRGGPGNTIYF

clone_size: few
j_call: TRBJ1-1
d_call: .
v_call: TRBV29-1
cdr3_nt: TGCAGCGTGCAAACTACAGGTGGCACTGAAGCTTTCTTT
cdr3_aa: CSVQTTGGTEAFF

clone_size: few
j_call: TRBJ2-1
d_call: TRBD1
v_call: TRBV29-1
cdr3_nt: TGCAGCGTTGTATCTCCTCGCAGGGGGCTGGATGAGCAGTTCTTC
cdr3_aa: CSVVSPRRGLDEQFF

clone_size: many
j_call: TRBJ2-5
d_call: TRBD1
v_call: TRBV6-1
cdr3_nt: TGTGCCAGCAGTTGGACAGGACCCCAAGAGACCCAGTACTTC
cdr3_aa: CASSWTGPQETQYF

clone_size: many
j_call: TRBJ2-1
d_call: .
v_call: TRBV20-1
cdr3_nt: TGCAGTGCCAGGCTAAGCTCCTACAATGAGCAGTTCTTC
cdr3_aa: CSARLSSYNEQFF

clone_size: medium-sized
j_call: TRBJ2-1
d_call: .
v_call: TRBV28
cdr3_nt: TGTGCCAGCAGTTTTAACCAGGGAAAGTTCTTC
cdr3_aa: CASSFNQGKFF

clone_size: many
j_call: TRBJ1-1
d_call: .
v_call: TRBV7-9
cdr3_nt: TGTGCCAGCAGCGGGACAAATCTGAACACTGAAGCTTTCTTT
cdr3_aa: CASSGTNLNTEAFF

clone_size: many
j_call: TRBJ2-1
d_call: .
v_call: TRBV4-1
cdr3_nt: TGCGCCAGCAGCCGAGGACCCCTGAGCTCCTACAATGAGCAGTTCTTC
cdr3_aa: CASSRGPLSSYNEQFF

clone_size: .
j_call: TRBJ2-6
d_call: .
v_call: TRBV7-9
cdr3_nt: TGTGCCAGCAGCTTAGGGGCTCAGGGCGGGGCCAACGTCCTGACTTTC
cdr3_aa: CASSLGAQGGANVLTF

clone_size: few
j_call: TRBJ1-5
d_call: .
v_call: TRBV28
cdr3_nt: TGTGCCAGCAGTTTATATTCGCATAGCAATCAGCCCCAGCATTTT
cdr3_aa: CASSLYSHSNQPQHF

clone_size: .
j_call: TRBJ2-1
d_call: .
v_call: TRBV4-1
cdr3_nt: TGCGCCAGCAGCCAAGGGCCTAGCAGTGTGCAGATCTTC
cdr3_aa: CASSQGPSSVQIF